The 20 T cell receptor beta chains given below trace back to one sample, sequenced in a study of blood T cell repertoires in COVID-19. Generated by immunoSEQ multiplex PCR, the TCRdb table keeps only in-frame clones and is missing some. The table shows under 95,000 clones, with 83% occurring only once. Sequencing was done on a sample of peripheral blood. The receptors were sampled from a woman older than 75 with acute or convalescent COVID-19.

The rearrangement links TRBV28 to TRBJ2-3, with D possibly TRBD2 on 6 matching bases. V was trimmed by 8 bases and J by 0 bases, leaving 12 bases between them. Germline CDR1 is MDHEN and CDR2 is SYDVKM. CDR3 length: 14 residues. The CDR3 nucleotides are TGTGCCAGCGGGGGTGGGGGGAGCACAGATACGCAGTATTTT. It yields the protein CASGGGGSTDTQYF.

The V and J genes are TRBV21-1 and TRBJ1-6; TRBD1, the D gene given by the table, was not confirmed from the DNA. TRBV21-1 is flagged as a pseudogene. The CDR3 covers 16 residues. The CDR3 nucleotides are TGTGCCAGCAGCACTCCCGGGACAGAGAAAAATTCACCCCTCCACTTT. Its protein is CASSTPGTEKNSPLHF.

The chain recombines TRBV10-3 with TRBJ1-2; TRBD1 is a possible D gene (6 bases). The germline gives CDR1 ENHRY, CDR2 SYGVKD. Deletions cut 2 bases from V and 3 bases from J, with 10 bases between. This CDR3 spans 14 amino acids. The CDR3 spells CAISEAQGYYGYTF. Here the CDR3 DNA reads TGTGCCATCAGTGAGGCCCAGGGGTACTATGGCTACACCTTC.

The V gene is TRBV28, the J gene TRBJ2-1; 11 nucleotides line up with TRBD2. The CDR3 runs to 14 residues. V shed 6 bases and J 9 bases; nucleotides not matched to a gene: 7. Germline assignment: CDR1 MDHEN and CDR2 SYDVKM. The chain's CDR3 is CASRTSGTAGEQFF. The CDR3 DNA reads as TGTGCCAGCAGGACTAGCGGGACGGCAGGTGAGCAGTTCTTC.

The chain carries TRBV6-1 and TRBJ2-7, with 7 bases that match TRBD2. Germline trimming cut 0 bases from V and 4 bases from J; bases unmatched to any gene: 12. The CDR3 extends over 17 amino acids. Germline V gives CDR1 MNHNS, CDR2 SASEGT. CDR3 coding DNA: TGTGCCAGCAGTGAAGCTGGAGGCGGGAGCTCCTGGTACGAGCAGTACTTC. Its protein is CASSEAGGGSSWYEQYF.

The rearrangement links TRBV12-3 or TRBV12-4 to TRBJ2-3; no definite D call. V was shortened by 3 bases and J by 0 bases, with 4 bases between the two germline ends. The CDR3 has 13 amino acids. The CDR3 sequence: CASSFQSTDTQYF. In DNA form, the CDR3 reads TGTGCCAGCAGTTTCCAGAGCACAGATACGCAGTATTTT.

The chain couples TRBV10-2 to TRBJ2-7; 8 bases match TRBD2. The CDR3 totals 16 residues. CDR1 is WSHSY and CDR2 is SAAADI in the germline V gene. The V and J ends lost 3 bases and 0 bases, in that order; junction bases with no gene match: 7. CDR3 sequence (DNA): TGCGCCAGCAGTGACCTCACCGGGACTAGCTCCTACGAGCAGTACTTC. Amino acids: CASSDLTGTSSYEQYF.

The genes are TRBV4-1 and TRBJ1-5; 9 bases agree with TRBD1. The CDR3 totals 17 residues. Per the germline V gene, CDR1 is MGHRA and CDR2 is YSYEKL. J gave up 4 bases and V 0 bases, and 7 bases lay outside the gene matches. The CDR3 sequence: CASSQDDRGFQNQPQHF. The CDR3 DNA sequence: TGCGCCAGCAGCCAAGATGACAGGGGGTTCCAAAATCAGCCCCAGCATTTT.

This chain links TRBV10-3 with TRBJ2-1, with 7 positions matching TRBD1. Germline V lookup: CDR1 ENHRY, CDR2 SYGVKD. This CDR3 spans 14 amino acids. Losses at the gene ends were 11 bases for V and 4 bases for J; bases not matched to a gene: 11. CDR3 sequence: CASSLDRAYNEQFF. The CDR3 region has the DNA TGTGCCTCTAGCCTAGACAGGGCGTACAATGAGCAGTTCTTC.

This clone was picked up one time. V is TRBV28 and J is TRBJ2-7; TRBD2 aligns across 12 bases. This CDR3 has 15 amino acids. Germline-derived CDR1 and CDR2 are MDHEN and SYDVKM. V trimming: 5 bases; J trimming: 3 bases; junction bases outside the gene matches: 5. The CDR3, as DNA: TGTGCCAGCAGTACTAGCGGGAGGCTCCTCTACGAGCAGTACTTC. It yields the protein CASSTSGRLLYEQYF.

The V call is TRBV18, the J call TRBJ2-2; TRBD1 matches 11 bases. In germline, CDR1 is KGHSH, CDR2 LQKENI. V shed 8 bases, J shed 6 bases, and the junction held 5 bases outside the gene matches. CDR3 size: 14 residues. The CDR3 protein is CASRGTGGPGELFF. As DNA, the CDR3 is TGTGCCAGCCGCGGGACAGGGGGACCCGGGGAGCTGTTTTTT.

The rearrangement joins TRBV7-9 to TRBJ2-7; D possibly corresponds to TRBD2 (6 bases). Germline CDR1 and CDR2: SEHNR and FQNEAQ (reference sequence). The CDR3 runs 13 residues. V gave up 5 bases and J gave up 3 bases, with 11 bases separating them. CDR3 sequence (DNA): TGTGCCAGCAGCCCCCCCGGGAGCTACGAGCAGTACTTC. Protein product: CASSPPGSYEQYF.

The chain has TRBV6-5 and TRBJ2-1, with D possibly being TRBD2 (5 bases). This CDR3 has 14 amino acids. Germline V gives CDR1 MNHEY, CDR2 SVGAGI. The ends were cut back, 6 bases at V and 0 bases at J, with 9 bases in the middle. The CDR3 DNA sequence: TGTGCCAGCAGCCAAGGAGGCTCCTACAATGAGCAGTTCTTC. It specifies CASSQGGSYNEQFF.

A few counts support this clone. The CDR3 DNA reads as TGTGCCAGCAGCCCGCCGGGGGGGCGAGAGACCCAGTACTTC. It specifies CASSPPGGRETQYF. V is TRBV27 and J is TRBJ2-5, with 8 bases lining up with TRBD2. Losses at the gene ends were 6 bases for V and 4 bases for J; bases not matched to a gene: 7. This CDR3 spans 14 amino acids. The germline gives CDR1 MNHEY, CDR2 SMNVEV (reference sequence).

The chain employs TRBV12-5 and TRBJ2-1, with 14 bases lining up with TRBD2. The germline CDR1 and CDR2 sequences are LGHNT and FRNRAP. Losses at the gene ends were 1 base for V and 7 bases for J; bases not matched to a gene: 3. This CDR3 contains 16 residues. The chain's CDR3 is CASGLAGLAGGNEQFF. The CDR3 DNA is TGTGCTAGTGGTTTGGCCGGACTAGCGGGAGGTAATGAGCAGTTCTTC.

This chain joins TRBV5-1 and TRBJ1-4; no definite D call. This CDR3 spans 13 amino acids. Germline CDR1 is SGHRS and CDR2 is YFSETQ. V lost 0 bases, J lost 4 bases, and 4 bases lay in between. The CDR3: CASSLDSNEKLFF. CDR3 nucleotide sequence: TGCGCCAGCAGCTTGGACAGTAATGAAAAACTGTTTTTT.

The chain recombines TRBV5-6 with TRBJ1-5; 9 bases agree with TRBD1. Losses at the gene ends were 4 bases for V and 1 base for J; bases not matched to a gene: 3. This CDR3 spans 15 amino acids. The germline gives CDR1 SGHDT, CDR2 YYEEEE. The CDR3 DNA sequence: TGTGCCAGCAGCAAGGGACAGGGAAGCAATCAGCCCCAGCATTTT. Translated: CASSKGQGSNQPQHF.

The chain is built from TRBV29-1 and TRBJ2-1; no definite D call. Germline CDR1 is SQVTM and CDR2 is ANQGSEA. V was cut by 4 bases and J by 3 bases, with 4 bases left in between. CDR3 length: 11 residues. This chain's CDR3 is CSVGLYNEQFF. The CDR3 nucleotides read TGCAGCGTTGGGCTCTACAATGAGCAGTTCTTC.

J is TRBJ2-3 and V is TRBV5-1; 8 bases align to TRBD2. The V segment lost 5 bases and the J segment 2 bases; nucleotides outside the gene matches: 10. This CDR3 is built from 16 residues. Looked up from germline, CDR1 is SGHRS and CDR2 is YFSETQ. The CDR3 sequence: CASRGAGGRATDTQYF. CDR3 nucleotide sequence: TGCGCCAGCAGGGGGGCGGGAGGCAGGGCCACAGATACGCAGTATTTT.

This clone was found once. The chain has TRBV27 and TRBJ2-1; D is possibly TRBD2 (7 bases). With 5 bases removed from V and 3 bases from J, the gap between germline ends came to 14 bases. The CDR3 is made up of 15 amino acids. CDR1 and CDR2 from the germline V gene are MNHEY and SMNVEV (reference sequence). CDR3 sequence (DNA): TGTGCCAGCAGTACGGGGGGCTCTTTCTACAATGAGCAGTTCTTC. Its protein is CASSTGGSFYNEQFF.